A selection of T cell receptor beta chains follows, all from one sample in a study of T cell repertoires in cytomegalovirus infection. MiXCR, applied by TCRdb to the reads, yields one record per CDR3 protein. The sample comprises about 310,000 distinct CDR3 sequences, roughly 25% of which are singletons, and about an eighth rests with the top ten. Their target antigens are unknown. The material sequenced was cultured PBMCs, taken from culture after CMV antigen stimulation. The receptors shown here come from a human donor in good health (CMV status not recorded). Some clones in this sample may be carry-over from other donors' samples. CDR3s include the opening cysteine and the closing phenylalanine or tryptophan. A D gene is named only where the DNA matches it firmly. For some rows the clone size is stated as once, few or many, or as a class when expanded; others skip it.

.	TRBV28	TRBJ2-1	.	CASRIPYNEQFF	TGTGCCAGCAGGATACCTTACAATGAGCAGTTCTTC
many	TRBV7-9	TRBJ2-5	.	CASSPHKWTATQETQYF	TGTGCCAGCAGCCCACATAAATGGACTGCAACGCAAGAGACCCAGTACTTC
many	TRBV7-6	TRBJ2-7	.	CASSLGENYEQYF	TGTGCCAGCAGCTTAGGGGAAAACTACGAGCAGTACTTC
.	TRBV7-2	TRBJ2-1	TRBD1	CASSFPRQGHEQFF	TGTGCCAGCAGCTTCCCGCGACAGGGTCATGAGCAGTTCTTC
.	TRBV12-3/TRBV12-4	TRBJ2-6	.	CASSSHGFSGANVLTF	TGTGCCAGCAGTTCCCATGGCTTCTCTGGGGCCAACGTCCTGACTTTC
few	TRBV20-1	TRBJ2-1	TRBD1	CSAPPRDRGHSNEQFF	TGCAGTGCTCCGCCACGGGACAGGGGGCATTCGAATGAGCAGTTCTTC
many	TRBV7-9	TRBJ1-1	.	CASSPGRKNTEAFF	TGTGCCAGCAGCCCCGGACGAAAAAACACTGAAGCTTTCTTT
few	TRBV19	TRBJ2-5	TRBD2	CASRSSGTSGPPRETQYF	TGTGCCAGTAGATCTTCCGGGACTAGCGGCCCTCCGAGGGAGACCCAGTACTTC
.	TRBV12-3/TRBV12-4	TRBJ2-1	TRBD2	CASSLRIAGGIDEQFF	TGTGCCAGCAGTTTAAGGATAGCGGGAGGGATCGATGAGCAGTTCTTC
.	TRBV12-3/TRBV12-4	TRBJ1-2	.	CASSPIIGASWGYTF	TGTGCCAGCAGTCCCATTATCGGGGCCTCATGGGGCTACACCTTC
once	TRBV7-9	TRBJ1-5	.	CASSLTPLGKDQPQHF	TGTGCCAGCAGCCTTACCCCCCTAGGGAAGGATCAGCCCCAGCATTTT
many	TRBV7-2	TRBJ1-1	.	CASSLREATNTEAFF	TGTGCCAGCAGCTTAAGAGAGGCGACGAACACTGAAGCTTTCTTT
many	TRBV7-2	TRBJ2-3	.	CASSFTSEDTQYF	TGTGCCAGCAGTTTCACATCGGAAGATACGCAGTATTTT
few	TRBV27	TRBJ1-2	TRBD1	CASSLTWDRVYGYTF	TGTGCCAGCAGTCTAACCTGGGACAGGGTTTATGGCTACACCTTC
few	TRBV7-9	TRBJ2-6	TRBD2	CASSPAGGTGANVLTF	TGTGCCAGCAGCCCGGCGGGAGGGACTGGGGCCAACGTCCTGACTTTC
few	TRBV7-9	TRBJ2-1	.	CASSLVWARVDNEQFF	TGTGCCAGCAGCTTAGTGTGGGCAAGGGTCGATAATGAGCAGTTCTTC
few	TRBV12-5	TRBJ1-1	.	CASGLEGSMNTEAFF	TGTGCTAGTGGTTTGGAGGGGTCGATGAACACTGAAGCTTTCTTT
few	TRBV7-2	TRBJ1-5	.	CASSLETWQPQHF	TGTGCCAGCAGCTTAGAAACTTGGCAGCCCCAGCATTTT
few	TRBV12-3/TRBV12-4	TRBJ2-1	TRBD2	CASRTTSSLNEQFF	TGTGCCAGCAGGACGACTAGCAGTCTCAATGAGCAGTTCTTC
many	TRBV25-1	TRBJ1-5	.	CASSVGGLRNQPQHF	TGTGCCAGCAGCGTAGGAGGCCTGCGCAATCAGCCCCAGCATTTT
.	TRBV29-1	TRBJ2-1	TRBD2	CSAGLAGPADEQFF	TGCAGCGCCGGACTAGCGGGACCGGCAGATGAGCAGTTCTTC
.	TRBV6-2/TRBV6-3	TRBJ2-3	.	CASTTRRDTQYF	TGTGCCAGCACCACTAGGAGGGATACGCAGTATTTT
many	TRBV6-2/TRBV6-3	TRBJ2-3	.	CASSLSRGYPSKDTQYF	TGTGCCAGCAGCCTATCCCGGGGCTACCCCTCGAAAGATACGCAGTATTTT
few	TRBV5-6	TRBJ1-1	.	CASSLQFEAFF	TGTGCCAGCAGCTTGCAGTTTGAAGCTTTCTTT
few	TRBV24-1	TRBJ2-3	TRBD2	CATRPGLAETDTQYF	TGTGCCACCCGACCGGGGCTAGCGGAGACAGATACGCAGTATTTT
.	TRBV7-9	TRBJ2-7	TRBD2	CASSLTGTSGNYEQYF	TGTGCCAGCAGCTTAACAGGGACTAGCGGTAACTACGAGCAGTACTTC
.	TRBV24-1	TRBJ2-3	.	CATSDSADTQYF	TGTGCCACCAGTGATTCGGCGGATACGCAGTATTTT
few	TRBV28	TRBJ1-1	TRBD1	CASSLGGQGELEAFF	TGTGCCAGCAGTTTAGGGGGACAGGGGGAATTGGAAGCTTTCTTT
.	TRBV27	TRBJ2-7	.	CASSPGTHYEQYF	TGTGCCAGCAGCCCCGGGACGCACTACGAGCAGTACTTC
.	TRBV7-8	TRBJ2-7	TRBD2	CASSPKRTSPSYEQYF	TGTGCCAGCAGCCCCAAACGGACTAGCCCATCCTACGAGCAGTACTTC
.	TRBV19	TRBJ2-1	.	CASSTQGGRPDNEQFF	TGTGCCAGTAGTACACAAGGGGGGCGTCCCGACAATGAGCAGTTCTTC
many	TRBV4-1	TRBJ1-5	.	CASSRVLGNQPQHF	TGCGCCAGCAGCCGGGTGTTAGGCAATCAGCCCCAGCATTTT
.	TRBV19	TRBJ1-5	TRBD1	CASYRTGGNQPQHF	TGTGCCAGCTACCGGACAGGGGGGAATCAGCCCCAGCATTTT
.	TRBV12-3/TRBV12-4	TRBJ1-5	.	CASSLELREGLNQPQHF	TGTGCCAGCAGTTTAGAGTTGAGGGAAGGGCTTAATCAGCCCCAGCATTTT
.	TRBV11-2	TRBJ2-2	TRBD1	CASSQVFRLGQHPGELFF	TGTGCCAGCAGTCAAGTTTTTAGATTGGGACAGCACCCCGGGGAGCTGTTTTTT
.	TRBV7-8	TRBJ2-1	.	CASSLTDNEQFF	TGTGCCAGCAGCTTAACCGACAATGAGCAGTTCTTC
.	TRBV19	TRBJ2-3	.	CASSTPTPDTQYF	TGTGCCAGTAGTACCCCCACCCCGGATACGCAGTATTTT
few	TRBV24-1	TRBJ2-7	.	CATSDPGRGNYEQYF	TGTGCCACCAGTGATCCCGGACGGGGGAATTACGAGCAGTACTTC
few	TRBV7-9	TRBJ2-7	.	CASSLDLAAFSYEQYF	TGTGCCAGCAGCCTCGATCTGGCAGCTTTCTCCTACGAGCAGTACTTC
.	TRBV6-1	TRBJ1-1	.	CASQIQGLSTEAFF	TGTGCCAGCCAAATCCAGGGGTTGAGCACTGAAGCTTTCTTT